Listed below are T cell receptor beta chains from one sample, sequenced in a study of Tregs in tolerant kidney transplant recipients. Some clones are missing from TCRdb's copy, which holds only in-frame ones; the method was immunoSEQ multiplex PCR. This sample has fewer than 55,000 clones, with around nine tenths found just once. Specimen: CD8+ T cells from blood (PBMCs), collected 12 months after the transplant. These receptors were collected from a human patient who received a combined kidney and bone marrow transplant. Some T cells may possibly be graft donor cells. Each CDR3 is given with its conserved first and last residue. A D gene is named only where the DNA matches it firmly. Not every row has a clone size; where given, it reads once, few, many or a size class.

>-|TRBV5-6|-|TRBJ2-3
TGTGCCAGCAGCTTGAAGGGGCGGCAGTATTTT
CASSLKGRQYF
>-|TRBV7-9|-|TRBJ2-7
TGTGCCAGCAGGCCCGGGAAGTCCTACGAGCAGTACTTC
CASRPGKSYEQYF
>-|TRBV2|-|TRBJ2-2
TGTGCCAGATCGGGGTCAAAAATCGCCGGGGAGCTGTTTTTT
CARSGSKIAGELFF
>TRBD2|TRBV11-3|-|TRBJ2-1
TGTGCCAGCAGCACCCGGCTAGCGGGTAGCAATGAGCAGTTCTTC
CASSTRLAGSNEQFF
>-|TRBV7-9|-|TRBJ1-4
TGTGCCAGCAGCACCACTCGTGCAACTAATGAAAAACTGTTTTTT
CASSTTRATNEKLFF
>TRBD2|TRBV13|once|TRBJ2-3
TGTGCCAGCAGCTCGGGACTAGCGGGGGCAGGGGGTACGCAGTATTTT
CASSSGLAGAGGTQYF
>-|TRBV9|-|TRBJ2-7
TGTGCCAGCAGCGTAGCTACCAACTACGAGCAGTACTTC
CASSVATNYEQYF
>TRBD2|TRBV7-9|-|TRBJ2-1
TGTGCCAGCAGCTCTTACGCGGGAGGGGACTACAATGAGCAGTTCTTC
CASSSYAGGDYNEQFF
>TRBD1|TRBV9|-|TRBJ1-1
TGTGCCAGCAGCGAAACAGGGGGAGGCACTGAAGCTTTCTTT
CASSETGGGTEAFF
>-|TRBV19|few|TRBJ1-3
TGTGCCAGTAGTATTGCAGGGGACCCTGGAAACACCATATATTTT
CASSIAGDPGNTIYF
>TRBD2|TRBV7-9|-|TRBJ2-3
TGTGCCAGCAGCCCTTCCGCGGGAGTGGCCGCAGATACGCAGTATTTT
CASSPSAGVAADTQYF
>-|TRBV28|-|TRBJ1-3
TGTGCCAGCACCGAACAGGGCTTCGTCTCTGGAAACACCATATATTTT
CASTEQGFVSGNTIYF